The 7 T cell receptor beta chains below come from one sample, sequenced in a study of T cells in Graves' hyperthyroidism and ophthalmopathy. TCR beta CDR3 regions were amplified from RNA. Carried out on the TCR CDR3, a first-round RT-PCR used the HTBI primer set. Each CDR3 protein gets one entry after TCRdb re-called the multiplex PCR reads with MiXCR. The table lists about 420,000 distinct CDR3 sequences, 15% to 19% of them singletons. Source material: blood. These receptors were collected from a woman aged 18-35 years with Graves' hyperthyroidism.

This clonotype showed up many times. CDR3 in amino acids: CASRRTGGSYEQYF. CDR3 nucleotides: TGTGCCAGCAGGCGGACAGGGGGCTCCTACGAGCAGTACTTC. The rearrangement links TRBV27 to TRBJ2-7, with 10 bases aligning to TRBD1. Looked up from germline, CDR1 is MNHEY and CDR2 is SMNVEV (reference sequence). Trimming took 6 bases from V and 0 from J; bases not matched to a gene: 2. CDR3 length: 14 amino acids.

This CDR3 reads CASSFGGQSPTDTQYF. Here the CDR3 DNA reads TGCGCCAGCAGCTTCGGGGGGCAGAGCCCCACAGATACGCAGTATTTT. The rearrangement uses TRBV5-1 and TRBJ2-3, with D possibly TRBD2 on 7 matching bases. The germline CDR1 and CDR2 sequences are SGHRS and YFSETQ. Trimming removed 2 bases at V and 2 bases at J, with 15 bases between. The CDR3 contains 16 residues.

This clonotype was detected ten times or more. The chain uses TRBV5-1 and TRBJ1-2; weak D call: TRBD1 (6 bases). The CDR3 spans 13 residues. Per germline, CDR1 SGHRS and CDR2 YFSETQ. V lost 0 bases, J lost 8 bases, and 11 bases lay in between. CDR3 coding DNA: TGCGCCAGCAGCTTGGATCAGGGGACGGGCTACACCTTC. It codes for CASSLDQGTGYTF.

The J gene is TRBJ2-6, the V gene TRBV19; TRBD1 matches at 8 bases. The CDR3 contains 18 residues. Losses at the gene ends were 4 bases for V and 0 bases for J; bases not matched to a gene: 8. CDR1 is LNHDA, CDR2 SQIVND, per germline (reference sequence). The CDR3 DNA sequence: TGTGCCAGTAGTAACCCGGGACAGGCGTTCTCTGGGGCCAACGTCCTGACTTTC. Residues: CASSNPGQAFSGANVLTF.

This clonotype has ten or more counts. This chain's CDR3 is CASSLEDGQETQYF. CDR3 sequence (DNA): TGTGCCAGCAGCTTGGAAGACGGGCAAGAGACCCAGTACTTC. This chain links TRBV11-3 with TRBJ2-5; D is uncertain. The CDR3 loop spans 14 amino acids. Between the trimmed V and J ends, which lost 3 bases and 2 bases, there was a span of 10 bases. Germline CDR1 and CDR2: SGHNT and YENEEA.

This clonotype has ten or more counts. The CDR3 region is CASSVSGGGYTF. The CDR3 DNA reads TGTGCCAGCAGTGTATCTGGGGGCGGCTACACCTTC. The chain uses TRBV12-3 or TRBV12-4 and TRBJ1-2; D possibly corresponds to TRBD1 (6 bases). The ends were cut back, 5 bases at V and 8 bases at J, with 12 bases in the middle. The CDR3 is 12 residues long.

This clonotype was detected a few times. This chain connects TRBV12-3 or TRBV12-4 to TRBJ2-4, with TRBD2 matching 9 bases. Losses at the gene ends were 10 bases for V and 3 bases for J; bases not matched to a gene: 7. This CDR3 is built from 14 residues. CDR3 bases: TGTGCCACCTCTCTAGCGGGGATCAAAAACATTCAGTACTTC. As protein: CATSLAGIKNIQYF.